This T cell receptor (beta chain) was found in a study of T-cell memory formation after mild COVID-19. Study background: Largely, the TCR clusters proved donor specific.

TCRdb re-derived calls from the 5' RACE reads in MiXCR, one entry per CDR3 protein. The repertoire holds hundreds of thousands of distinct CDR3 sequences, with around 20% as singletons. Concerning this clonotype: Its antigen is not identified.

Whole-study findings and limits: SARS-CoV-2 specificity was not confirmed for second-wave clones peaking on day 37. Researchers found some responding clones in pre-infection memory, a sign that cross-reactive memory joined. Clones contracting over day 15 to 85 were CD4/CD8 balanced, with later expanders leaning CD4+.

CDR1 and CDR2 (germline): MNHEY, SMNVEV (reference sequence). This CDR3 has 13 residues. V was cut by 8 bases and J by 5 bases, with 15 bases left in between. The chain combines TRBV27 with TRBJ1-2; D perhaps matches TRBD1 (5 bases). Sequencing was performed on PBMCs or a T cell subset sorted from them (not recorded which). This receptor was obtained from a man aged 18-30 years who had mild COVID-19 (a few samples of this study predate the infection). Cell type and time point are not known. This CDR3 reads CASGRTGGYGYTF. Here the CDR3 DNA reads TGTGCCAGCGGCCGAACCGGGGGTTATGGCTACACCTTC.